The entry below describes one T cell receptor (beta chain). The CDR3 loop spans 15 amino acids. Germline assignment: CDR1 SGHTA and CDR2 FQGNSA. The junction had 2 bases not matched to a gene; V was cut back by 1 base and J by 1 base. Original data processing: Amplification with reference gene primers provided the estimates of nucleated cell counts. Sequenced by immunoSEQ multiplex PCR; TCRdb stores in-frame clones only, minus some. Clonal size and the V and J genes are those of that table, whereas D and trimming came from the DNA. The sample holds 70,000 to 90,000 clones, roughly 80% seen once. The entry originates in a study of blood T cell repertoires in COVID-19. Turning to the study itself: Samples representing acute and convalescent COVID-19 were sourced from the United States, Italy and Spain. PBMCs, B-cell-depleted T cells, or T cells were the source of the cDNA or gDNA that made up the material.

The clonotype comes from a woman aged 60-75 years with acute or convalescent COVID-19. The chain couples TRBV7-2 to TRBJ2-3; 7 bases line up with TRBD2. Sequences were obtained from peripheral blood. CDR3 coding DNA: TGTGCCAGCAGCTTAGTTGCGGGGGGCACAGATACGCAGTATTTT. It yields the protein CASSLVAGGTDTQYF.